This note documents a single T cell receptor beta chain sequence. Antigen: not known. The data belong to a study of cytomegalovirus exposure and HLA in healthy donors. Study-level points and caveats: Most TCR beta V segments were productive about 87% or about 30% of the time in an earlier analysis. Researchers had no immune exposure information except CMV serostatus available.

60 Vbeta and 13 Jbeta primers were used in PCR. Some clones are missing from TCRdb's copy, which holds only in-frame ones; the method was immunoSEQ multiplex PCR. Altogether roughly 63,000 clones are present, roughly 80% being singletons, with the ten largest covering under 25%. V shed 4 bases and J 7 bases; nucleotides not matched to a gene: 14. This CDR3 is 19 amino acids long. Germline CDR1 and CDR2: SGHDT and YYEEEE. Material for sequencing was PBMCs. The chain couples TRBV5-6 to TRBJ2-1; TRBD2 matches at 16 bases. The receptor was derived from a woman in her forties in good health and CMV-seropositive. CDR3 sequence reads: CASSPGTSGGAGRWNEQFF. The CDR3 DNA is TGTGCCAGCAGCCCAGGGACTAGCGGGGGGGCGGGCAGGTGGAATGAGCAGTTCTTC.